The sequence of this T cell receptor beta chain was determined in a study of blood T cell repertoires in COVID-19. On the study more broadly: T cells, B-cell-depleted T cells, or PBMCs supplied cDNA or gDNA.

Sequencing used immunoSEQ multiplex PCR; TCRdb keeps in-frame clones, though not all of them. The sample lists hundreds of thousands of clones, around 85% occurring once. In germline, CDR1 is SGHTA, CDR2 FQGNSA. The V gene lost 5 bases and the J gene lost 2 bases, with 6 bases spanning the gap. There are 13 residues in the CDR3. The receptor was isolated from a woman aged 40-49 years who had recovered from COVID-19. The sequenced material came from PBMCs or T cells enriched from blood (not recorded which). The chain joins TRBV7-2 to TRBJ2-2, with D hard to call. The CDR3 spells CASSPTNTGELFF. CDR3 nucleotides: TGTGCCAGCAGCCCAACTAACACCGGGGAGCTGTTTTTT.